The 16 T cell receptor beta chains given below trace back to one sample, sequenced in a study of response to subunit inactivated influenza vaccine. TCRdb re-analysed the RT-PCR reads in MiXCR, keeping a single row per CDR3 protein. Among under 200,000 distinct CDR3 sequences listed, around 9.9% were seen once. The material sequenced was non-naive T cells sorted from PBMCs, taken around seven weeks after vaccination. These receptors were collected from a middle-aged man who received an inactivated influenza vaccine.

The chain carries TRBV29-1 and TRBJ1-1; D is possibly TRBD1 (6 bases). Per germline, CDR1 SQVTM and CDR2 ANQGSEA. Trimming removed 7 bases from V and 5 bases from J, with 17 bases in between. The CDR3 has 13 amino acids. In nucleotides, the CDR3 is TGCAGCGGCCGTGGACAGTTTAGAACTGAAGCTTTCTTT. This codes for CSGRGQFRTEAFF. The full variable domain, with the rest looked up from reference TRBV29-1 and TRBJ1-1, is SAVISQKPSRDICQRGTSLTIQCQVDSQVTMMFWYRQQPGQSLTLIATANQGSEATYESGFVIDKFPISRPNLTFSTLTVSNMSPEDSSIYLCSGRGQFRTEAFFGQGTRLTVV.

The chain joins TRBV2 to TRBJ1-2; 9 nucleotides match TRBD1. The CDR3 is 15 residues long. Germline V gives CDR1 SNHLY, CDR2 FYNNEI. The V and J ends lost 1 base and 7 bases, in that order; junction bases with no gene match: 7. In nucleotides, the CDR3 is TGTGCCAGCAGTGAAGTGGGACAGGGCTTCGGTGGCTACACCTTC. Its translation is CASSEVGQGFGGYTF. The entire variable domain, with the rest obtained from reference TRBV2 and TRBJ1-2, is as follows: EPEVTQTPSHQVTQMGQEVILRCVPISNHLYFYWYRQILGQKVEFLVSFYNNEISEKSEIFDDQFSVERPDGSNFTLKIRSTKLEDSAMYFCASSEVGQGFGGYTFGSGTRLTVV.

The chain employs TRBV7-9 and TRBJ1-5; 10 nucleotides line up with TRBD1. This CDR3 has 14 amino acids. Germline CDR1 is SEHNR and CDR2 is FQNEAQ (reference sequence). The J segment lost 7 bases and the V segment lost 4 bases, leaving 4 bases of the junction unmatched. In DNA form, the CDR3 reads TGTGCCAGCAGCTGGGGGACAGGGGTGCAGCCCCAGCATTTT. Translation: CASSWGTGVQPQHF.

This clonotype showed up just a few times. The DNA for the CDR3 is TGTGCCAGCAGCCAAGAACAGGGCTTTTATAGCAATCAGCCCCAGCATTTT. Protein sequence: CASSQEQGFYSNQPQHF. V and J are TRBV4-2 and TRBJ1-5, with a tentative D call TRBD1 (6 bases). This CDR3 has 17 residues. The V gene's germline CDR1 is LGHNA and CDR2 YNFKEQ. The germline V and J ends were trimmed by 0 bases and 0 bases, with 12 bases remaining between them.

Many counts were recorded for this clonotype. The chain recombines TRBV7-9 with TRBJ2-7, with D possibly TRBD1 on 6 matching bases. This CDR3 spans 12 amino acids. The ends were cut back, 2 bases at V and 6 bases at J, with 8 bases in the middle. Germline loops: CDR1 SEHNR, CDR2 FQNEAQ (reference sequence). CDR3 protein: CASSLQGFEQYF. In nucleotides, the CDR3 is TGTGCCAGCAGCTTACAGGGGTTCGAGCAGTACTTC. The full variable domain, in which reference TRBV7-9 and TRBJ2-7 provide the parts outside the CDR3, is DTGVSQNPRHKITKRGQNVTFRCDPISEHNRLYWYRQTLGQGPEFLTYFQNEAQLEKSRLLSDRFSAERPKGSFSTLEIQRTEQGDSAMYLCASSLQGFEQYFGPGTRLTVT.

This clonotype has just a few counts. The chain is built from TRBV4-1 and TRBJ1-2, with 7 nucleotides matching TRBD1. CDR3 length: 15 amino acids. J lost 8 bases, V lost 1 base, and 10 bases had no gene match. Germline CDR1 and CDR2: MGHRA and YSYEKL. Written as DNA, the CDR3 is TGCGCCAGCAGCCAAGCCGCGAGGGGGCTGGAAGGCTACACCTTC. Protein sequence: CASSQAARGLEGYTF.

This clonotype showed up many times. The CDR3 reads CASSLVGGSSYNEQFF. The CDR3 nucleotides are TGTGCCAGCAGCTTAGTCGGCGGGAGCTCCTACAATGAGCAGTTCTTC. The chain links TRBV7-8 to TRBJ2-1, with 7 positions matching TRBD2. The CDR3 sequence is 16 residues long. Germline V CDR1 and CDR2: SGHVS, FQNEAQ. Trimming at V came to 1 base and at J to 0 bases, leaving 3 bases not matched to a gene.

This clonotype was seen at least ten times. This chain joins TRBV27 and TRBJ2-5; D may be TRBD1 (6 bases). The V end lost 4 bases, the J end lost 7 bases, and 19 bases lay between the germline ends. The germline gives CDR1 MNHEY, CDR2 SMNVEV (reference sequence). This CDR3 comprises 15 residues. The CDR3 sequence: CASSSRAGVYVTQYF. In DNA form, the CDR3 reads TGTGCCAGCAGTTCCAGGGCAGGGGTCTATGTGACCCAGTACTTC.

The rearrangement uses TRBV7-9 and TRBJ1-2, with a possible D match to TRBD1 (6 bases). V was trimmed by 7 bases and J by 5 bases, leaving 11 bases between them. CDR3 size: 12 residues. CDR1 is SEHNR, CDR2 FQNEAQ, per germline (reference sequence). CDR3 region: CASTLQGYGYTF. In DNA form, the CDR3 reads TGTGCCAGCACCCTTCAGGGGTATGGCTACACCTTC.

The CDR3, as DNA: TGTGCCAGCAGTTTCGTTCTTCGGTTGGATTCGACTAGCCTCACAGATACGCAGTATTTT. Its protein product is CASSFVLRLDSTSLTDTQYF. This chain connects TRBV28 to TRBJ2-3; TRBD2 aligns across 7 bases. Trimming removed 3 bases from V and 2 bases from J; junction bases left unmatched: 20. Germline-derived CDR1 and CDR2 are MDHEN and SYDVKM. The CDR3 is 20 amino acids. Together with reference TRBV28 and TRBJ2-3, the CDR3 gives the full variable domain: DVKVTQSSRYLVKRTGEKVFLECVQDMDHENMFWYRQDPGLGLRLIYFSYDVKMKEKGDIPEGYSVSREKKERFSLILESASTNQTSMYLCASSFVLRLDSTSLTDTQYFGPGTRLTVL.

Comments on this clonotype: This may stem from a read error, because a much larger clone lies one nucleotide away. The CDR3 DNA sequence: TGCGCCAGCAGCTTGGCCGGGACATGGGGCTACGAGCAGTACTTC. Translated, it gives CASSLAGTWGYEQYF. The chain links TRBV5-1 to TRBJ2-7; possibly TRBD1 for D (6 bases). This CDR3 has 15 residues. The V gene's germline CDR1 is SGHRS and CDR2 YFSETQ. The germline V and J ends were trimmed by 0 bases and 3 bases, with 13 bases remaining between them.

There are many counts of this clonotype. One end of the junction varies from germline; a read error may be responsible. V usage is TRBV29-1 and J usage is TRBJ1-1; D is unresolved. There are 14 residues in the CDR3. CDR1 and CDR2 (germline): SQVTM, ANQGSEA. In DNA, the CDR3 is TGCAGCGATGAAGGCCTTCATTTTAACACTGAAGCTTTCTTT. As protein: CSDEGLHFNTEAFF.

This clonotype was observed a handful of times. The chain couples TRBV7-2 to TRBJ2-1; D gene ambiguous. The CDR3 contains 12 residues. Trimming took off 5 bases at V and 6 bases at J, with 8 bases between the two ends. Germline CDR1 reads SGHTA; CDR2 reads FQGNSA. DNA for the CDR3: TGTGCCAGCAGCATCGGGTTCAATGAGCAGTTCTTC. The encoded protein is CASSIGFNEQFF.

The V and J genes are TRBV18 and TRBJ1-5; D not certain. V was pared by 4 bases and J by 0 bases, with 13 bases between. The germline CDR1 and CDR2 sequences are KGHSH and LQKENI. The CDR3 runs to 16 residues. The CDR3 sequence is CASSRQSSYSNQPQHF. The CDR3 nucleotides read TGTGCCAGCTCACGGCAGAGCTCTTATAGCAATCAGCCCCAGCATTTT.

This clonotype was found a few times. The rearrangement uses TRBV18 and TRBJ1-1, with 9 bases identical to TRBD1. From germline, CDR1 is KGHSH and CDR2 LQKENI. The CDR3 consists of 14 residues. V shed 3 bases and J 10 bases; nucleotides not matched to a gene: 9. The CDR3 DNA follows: TGTGCCAGCTCACCCCCGACGAGGACAGGGGTAGCTTTCTTT. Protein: CASSPPTRTGVAFF.

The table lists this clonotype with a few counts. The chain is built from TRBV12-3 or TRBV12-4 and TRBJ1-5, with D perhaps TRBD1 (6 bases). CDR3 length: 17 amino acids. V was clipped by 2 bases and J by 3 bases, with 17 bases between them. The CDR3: CASSLKGGGSNNQPQHF. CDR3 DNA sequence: TGTGCCAGCAGTTTAAAAGGGGGGGGATCGAACAATCAGCCCCAGCATTTT.